This TCR beta chain was retrieved from a study of regulatory T cells in long-lasting Graves disease. The germline CDR1 and CDR2 sequences are SNHLY and FYNNEI. Deletions cut 1 base from V and 3 bases from J, with 9 bases between. The CDR3 spans 14 residues. At least ten counts were recorded for this clonotype. Assembly of TCR beta libraries relied on iRepertoire HTBI primers together with Arm-PCR of CDR3 regions. TCRdb reprocessed the multiplex PCR reads with MiXCR, giving one entry per CDR3 protein. The sample lists roughly 380,000 distinct CDR3 sequences; around a sixth were seen once. Time point indicated: newly diagnosed GD, antithyroid drugs for less than 3 months. The TCR library was made from RNA that had been extracted from PBMCs in TRIzol. A volume of roughly 9.1 milliliters of peripheral blood was collected in EDTA tubes.

The chain recombines TRBV2 with TRBJ1-2, with D hard to call. The sequences come from peripheral blood mononuclear cells (PBMCs), collected at new diagnosis, from a patient treated with antithyroid drugs. The receptor comes from a female donor with Graves disease. CDR3 coding DNA: TGTGCCAGCAGTGAAGGGAGGAGATACTATGGCTACACCTTC. Its translation: CASSEGRRYYGYTF. The full variable domain, its missing parts supplied by reference TRBV2 and TRBJ1-2, is EPEVTQTPSHQVTQMGQEVILRCVPISNHLYFYWYRQILGQKVEFLVSFYNNEISEKSEIFDDQFSVERPDGSNFTLKIRSTKLEDSAMYFCASSEGRRYYGYTFGSGTRLTVV.